This T cell receptor beta chain emerged from a study of cytomegalovirus exposure and HLA in healthy donors. CDR3 length: 13 amino acids. Germline values: CDR1 SGHAT, CDR2 FQNNGV. Trimming removed 5 bases from V and 7 bases from J; junction bases left unmatched: 4. This clone was detected a few times. 60 Vbeta and 13 Jbeta primers were used in PCR. Generated by immunoSEQ multiplex PCR, the TCRdb table keeps only in-frame clones and is missing some. This sample has approximately 120,000 clones, with about 11% found just once. Sequences were obtained from PBMCs. The TCR originated in a woman aged 18-30 years in good health and CMV-seropositive. The gene calls are TRBV11-2 and TRBJ1-2; 10 nucleotides match TRBD1. The CDR3 nucleotides read TGTGCCAGCAGCGGCCGGGACAGGGGTGGCTACACCTTC. As protein: CASSGRDRGGYTF.